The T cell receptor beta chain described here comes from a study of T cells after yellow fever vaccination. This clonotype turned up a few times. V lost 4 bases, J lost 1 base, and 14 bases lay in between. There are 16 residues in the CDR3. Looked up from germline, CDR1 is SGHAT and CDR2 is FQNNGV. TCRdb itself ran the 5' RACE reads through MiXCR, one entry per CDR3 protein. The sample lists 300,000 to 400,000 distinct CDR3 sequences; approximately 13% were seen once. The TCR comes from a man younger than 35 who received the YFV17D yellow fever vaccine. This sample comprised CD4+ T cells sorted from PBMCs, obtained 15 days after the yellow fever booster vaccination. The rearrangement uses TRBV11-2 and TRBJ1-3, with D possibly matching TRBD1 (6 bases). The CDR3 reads CASSSLSGASGNTIYF. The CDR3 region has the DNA TGTGCCAGCAGCTCTCTCTCAGGGGCTTCTGGAAACACCATATATTTT.